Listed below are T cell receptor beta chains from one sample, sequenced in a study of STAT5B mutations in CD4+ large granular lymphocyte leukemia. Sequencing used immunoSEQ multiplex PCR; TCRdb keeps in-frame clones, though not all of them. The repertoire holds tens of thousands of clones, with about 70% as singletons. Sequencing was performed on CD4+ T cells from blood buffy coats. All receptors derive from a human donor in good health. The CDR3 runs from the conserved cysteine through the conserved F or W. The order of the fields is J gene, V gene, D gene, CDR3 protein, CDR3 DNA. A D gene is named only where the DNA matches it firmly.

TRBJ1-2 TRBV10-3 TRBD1 CAISEQGANGGYTF TGTGCCATCAGTGAGCAGGGGGCAAACGGTGGCTACACCTTC
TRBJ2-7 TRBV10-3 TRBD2 CAISETSGAAYEQYF TGTGCCATCAGTGAGACTAGCGGGGCGGCCTACGAGCAGTACTTC
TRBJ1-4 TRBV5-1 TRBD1 CASSLARGSNEKLFF TGCGCCAGCAGCTTGGCCAGGGGGTCGAATGAAAAACTGTTTTTT
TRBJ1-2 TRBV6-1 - CASTEIWANYGYTF TGTGCCAGCACAGAAATATGGGCTAACTATGGCTACACCTTC
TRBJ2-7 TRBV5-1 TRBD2 CASSSSGGSSYEQYF TGCGCCAGCAGCTCAAGCGGGGGGAGCTCCTACGAGCAGTACTTC
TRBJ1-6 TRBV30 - CAWRAGTVRNSPLHF TGTGCCTGGAGGGCCGGGACGGTAAGAAATTCACCCCTCCACTTT
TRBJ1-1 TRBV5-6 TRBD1 CASSLDGAGGAYTEAFF TGTGCCAGCAGCTTGGACGGGGCAGGGGGTGCATACACTGAAGCTTTCTTT
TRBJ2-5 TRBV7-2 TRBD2 CASSLGLAGETQYF TGTGCCAGCAGCTTAGGACTAGCTGGGGAGACCCAGTACTTC
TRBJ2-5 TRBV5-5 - CASSLAQGSKVGETQYF TGTGCCAGCAGCTTGGCCCAGGGTAGCAAGGTAGGAGAGACCCAGTACTTC
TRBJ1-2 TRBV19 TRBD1 CASRGQGHGYTF TGTGCCAGTAGGGGACAGGGTCATGGCTACACCTTC